What follows are 3 T cell receptor beta chains derived from one specimen sequenced in a study of OX40 agonist ivuxolimab in advanced cancers. Libraries were prepared by immunoSEQ multiplex PCR; TCRdb keeps only in-frame clonotypes and omits some of them. The sample contains 80,000 or so clones, 85% to 95% of which appear only once. The material sequenced was CD4+ or CD8+ T cells sorted from blood, taken in a trial of the OX40 agonist ivuxolimab. The receptors here all came from an adult with an advanced solid tumor such as melanoma, head and neck, liver or kidney cancer.

The J gene is TRBJ2-7, the V gene TRBV6-5; D is unclear. Trimming took off 2 bases at V and 5 bases at J, with 4 bases between the two ends. The germline gives CDR1 MNHEY, CDR2 SVGAGI. CDR3 length: 11 residues. CDR3 amino acids: CASSYLNEQYF. The DNA of the CDR3 is TGTGCCAGCAGTTACCTAAACGAGCAGTACTTC.

The chain recombines TRBV28 with TRBJ1-1; no clear D gene. Germline-derived CDR1 and CDR2 are MDHEN and SYDVKM. This CDR3 has 13 amino acids. Trimming shortened V by 2 bases and J by 1 base, and 5 bases separated the two germline ends. CDR3 coding DNA: TGTGCCAGCAGTTTAATGGGGAACACTGAAGCTTTCTTT. Amino acids: CASSLMGNTEAFF.

The chain is built from TRBV27 and TRBJ1-2; TRBD1 agrees at 9 bases. This CDR3 has 15 residues. Germline trimming cut 6 bases from V and 5 bases from J; bases unmatched to any gene: 10. Germline CDR1 and CDR2: MNHEY and SMNVEV (reference sequence). CDR3 nucleotide sequence: TGTGCCAGCAGGCCCACAGGGGGCGCGGAGTATGGCTACACCTTC. This encodes CASRPTGGAEYGYTF.